Each of the 18 T cell receptor beta chains below was sequenced from the same sample in a study of T cell responses to AZD1222 COVID-19 vaccine. The assay was immunoSEQ multiplex PCR, and TCRdb's table has in-frame clones only and misses some. The sample carries over 150,000 clones, about 92% recorded once. The starting material was peripheral blood, obtained on day 0 of AZD1222 vaccination. These receptors were obtained from an adult in good health.

V gene TRBV12-3 or TRBV12-4 combines with J gene TRBJ1-1; D unresolved. V dropped 2 bases and J dropped 3 bases, with 4 bases sitting between them. This CDR3 has 12 amino acids. CDR3 in DNA: TGTGCCAGCAGTTTATTGCACACTGAAGCTTTCTTT. This sequence encodes CASSLLHTEAFF.

This chain links TRBV28 with TRBJ1-2, with D possibly being TRBD1 (5 bases). The CDR3 has 14 residues. V lost 1 base and J 8 bases, leaving 14 bases between the germline ends. Germline loops: CDR1 MDHEN, CDR2 SYDVKM. In DNA form, the CDR3 reads TGTGCCAGCAGTTTATTTCAGGGCTTTGAGGGCTACACCTTC. Encoded protein: CASSLFQGFEGYTF.

This chain joins TRBV19 and TRBJ1-2; 7 bases align to TRBD1. V was pared by 5 bases and J by 8 bases, with 8 bases of the junction left unmatched. CDR1 is LNHDA, CDR2 SQIVND, per germline (reference sequence). This CDR3 region has 13 residues. The CDR3 loop reads CASSSRGGRGYTF. The CDR3 nucleotides read TGTGCCAGTAGTTCCAGGGGGGGGCGGGGCTACACCTTC.

The rearrangement links TRBV18 to TRBJ1-1, with 7 bases identical to TRBD1. Germline V lookup: CDR1 KGHSH, CDR2 LQKENI. The length of the CDR3 is 17 residues. The V segment lost 1 base and the J segment 4 bases; nucleotides outside the gene matches: 12. CDR3 in amino acids: CASSPLLAGGKVTEAFF. The CDR3 DNA sequence: TGTGCCAGCTCACCACTCCTCGCAGGGGGAAAGGTCACTGAAGCTTTCTTT.

The count of this clone is one. This chain links TRBV9 with TRBJ1-1, with a weak D call TRBD1 (6 bases). V lost 0 bases, J lost 0 bases, and 12 bases lay in between. The germline V gene has CDR1 SGDLS and CDR2 YYNGEE. The CDR3 is 16 amino acids. The CDR3 DNA follows: TGTGCCAGCAGCGTAGCGGGGGGGACACTGAACACTGAAGCTTTCTTT. This translates into CASSVAGGTLNTEAFF. Combining the CDR3 with reference TRBV9 and TRBJ1-1 gives the whole variable domain DSGVTQTPKHLITATGQRVTLRCSPRSGDLSVYWYQQSLDQGLQFLIQYYNGEERAKGNILERFSAQQFPDLHSELNLSSLELGDSALYFCASSVAGGTLNTEAFFGQGTRLTVV.

V gene TRBV6-1 combines with J gene TRBJ1-2, with a possible D match to TRBD1 (6 bases). The CDR3 extends over 15 amino acids. The V end lost 2 bases, the J end lost 4 bases, and 14 bases lay between the germline ends. Germline CDR1 MNHNS, CDR2 SASEGT. CDR3 nucleotide sequence: TGTGCCAGCAGTGAACGAATGGGACACGGCTATGGCTACACCTTC. Translating it yields CASSERMGHGYGYTF.

V usage is TRBV18 and J usage is TRBJ2-6; the D gene is possibly TRBD2 (6 bases). The CDR3 contains 16 residues. Trimming took off 3 bases at V and 0 bases at J, with 9 bases between the two ends. CDR1 KGHSH and CDR2 LQKENI come from the germline V gene. Here the CDR3 reads CASSPLGSSGANVLTF. The CDR3 DNA is TGTGCCAGCTCACCCCTCGGGAGCTCTGGGGCCAACGTCCTGACTTTC. The full variable domain, in which reference TRBV18 and TRBJ2-6 provide the parts outside the CDR3, is NAGVMQNPRHLVRRRGQEARLRCSPMKGHSHVYWYRQLPEEGLKFMVYLQKENIIDESGMPKERFSAEFPKEGPSILRIQQVVRGDSAAYFCASSPLGSSGANVLTFGAGSRLTVL.

J is TRBJ1-2 and V is TRBV2; maybe TRBD1 (6 bases). The CDR3 covers 14 residues. Deletions cut 7 bases from V and 4 bases from J, with 16 bases between. The germline gives CDR1 SNHLY, CDR2 FYNNEI. The CDR3: CASKSTRGGYGYTF. The CDR3 DNA follows: TGTGCCAGCAAATCTACCAGGGGAGGCTATGGCTACACCTTC.

The chain has TRBV27 and TRBJ1-4; TRBD1 might be the D (5 bases). Trimming took off 5 bases at V and 6 bases at J, with 22 bases between the two ends. The CDR3 consists of 17 residues. Germline loops: CDR1 MNHEY, CDR2 SMNVEV (reference sequence). The CDR3: CASSPPRGGAGDEKLFF. In DNA form, the CDR3 reads TGTGCCAGCAGTCCGCCCCGCGGGGGAGCGGGGGATGAAAAACTGTTTTTT.

The chain uses TRBV3-1 (or the pseudogene TRBV3-2) and TRBJ1-1; D is perhaps TRBD1 (5 bases). Germline CDR1 reads LGHDT; CDR2 reads YNNKEL (reference sequence). The CDR3 loop spans 15 amino acids. Trimming removed 5 bases at V and 0 bases at J, with 13 bases between. CDR3 loop: CASSWGDTMNTEAFF. The DNA for the CDR3 is TGTGCCAGCAGCTGGGGCGACACCATGAACACTGAAGCTTTCTTT.

This chain links TRBV5-1 with TRBJ1-1; the D gene is possibly TRBD1 (5 bases). From germline, CDR1 is SGHRS and CDR2 YFSETQ. The CDR3 has 15 amino acids. V lost 4 bases and J 3 bases, leaving 16 bases between the germline ends. CDR3 bases: TGCGCCAGCAGCCCCGGACCGACAGACTACACTGAAGCTTTCTTT. It translates to CASSPGPTDYTEAFF.

The chain uses TRBV5-1 and TRBJ1-1; no clear D gene. V was pared by 4 bases and J by 0 bases, with 13 bases between. This CDR3 comprises 15 residues. Germline lookup yields CDR1 SGHRS and CDR2 YFSETQ. The CDR3 sequence is CASSRDVYMNTEAFF. The CDR3 nucleotides are TGCGCCAGCAGCCGTGACGTGTACATGAACACTGAAGCTTTCTTT.

The chain employs TRBV27 and TRBJ2-5; TRBD1 agrees at 7 bases. Trimming took 2 bases from V and 2 from J; bases not matched to a gene: 14. This CDR3 has 18 residues. CDR1 and CDR2 (germline): MNHEY, SMNVEV (reference sequence). CDR3 sequence reads: CASSLPPSTGVSQETQYF. The CDR3 DNA is TGTGCCAGCAGTTTACCTCCCTCTACAGGGGTGAGTCAAGAGACCCAGTACTTC.

V and J are TRBV18 and TRBJ1-1; D perhaps matches TRBD1 (5 bases). Germline assignment: CDR1 KGHSH and CDR2 LQKENI. The CDR3 spans 14 residues. V shed 3 bases and J shed 0 bases, with 8 bases lying between them. DNA for the CDR3: TGTGCCAGCTCACCCGGGACCCTGAACACTGAAGCTTTCTTT. Encoded protein: CASSPGTLNTEAFF.

This rearrangement joins TRBV30 to TRBJ1-2, with 7 bases matching TRBD1. The CDR3 extends over 12 amino acids. Germline V CDR1 and CDR2: GTSNPN, SVGIG (reference sequence). J lost 7 bases, V lost 6 bases, and 8 bases had no gene match. CDR3 amino acids: CACRGRGPGYTF. CDR3 sequence (DNA): TGTGCCTGTAGAGGAAGGGGGCCTGGCTACACCTTC. Full variable domain (outside the CDR3, taken from reference TRBV30 and TRBJ1-2): SQTIHQWPATLVQPVGSPLSLECTVEGTSNPNLYWYRQAAGRGLQLLFYSVGIGQISSEVPQNLSASRPQDRQFILSSKKLLLSDSGFYLCACRGRGPGYTFGSGTRLTVV.

The chain carries TRBV5-1 and TRBJ1-2, with a possible D match to TRBD1 (5 bases). The V and J ends lost 1 base and 0 bases respectively, with 7 bases between them. The CDR3 covers 14 residues. The germline gives CDR1 SGHRS, CDR2 YFSETQ. Here the CDR3 reads CASSLKGPNYGYTF. The CDR3 DNA sequence: TGCGCCAGCAGCTTGAAGGGGCCTAACTATGGCTACACCTTC.

The V and J genes are TRBV9 and TRBJ1-2; 8 bases are a match to TRBD1. The J segment lost 0 bases and the V segment lost 4 bases, leaving 8 bases of the junction unmatched. This CDR3 is built from 16 residues. From germline, CDR1 is SGDLS and CDR2 YYNGEE. CDR3: CASSTPTGATNYGYTF. The CDR3 region has the DNA TGTGCCAGCAGCACGCCGACAGGGGCGACTAACTATGGCTACACCTTC.

This clone was counted a few times. This chain links TRBV19 with TRBJ1-2; 9 positions match TRBD1. The J segment lost 4 bases and the V segment lost 0 bases, leaving 6 bases of the junction unmatched. Per the germline V gene, CDR1 is LNHDA and CDR2 is SQIVND (reference sequence). CDR3 length equals 16 residues. The CDR3 nucleotides read TGTGCCAGTAGTATAGATCAGGGGACAGGGCGCTATGGCTACACCTTC. The encoded protein is CASSIDQGTGRYGYTF.